The sequence of this TCR beta chain was determined in a study of PD-L1 blockade in urothelial cancer. Study overall: Median T cell yield from blood was approximately 130,000. Study results and limitations: Patients with below-median pretreatment blood clonality survived longer.

A note on this clone: The antigen remains undetermined.

After removal of 3 bases from V and 3 bases from J, the junction contained 15 bases not matched to a gene. Germline V gene lookup returns CDR1 SGHRS and CDR2 YFSETQ. This CDR3 comprises 18 residues. Patients' urothelial carcinoma was locally advanced or metastatic. Assay: immunoSEQ multiplex PCR; the TCRdb copy retains only in-frame clones and omits some. Counted here are tens of thousands of clones, 82% occurring once; the ten biggest clones make up roughly 9.5%. The sample was PBMCs, taken around atezolizumab (anti-PD-L1) treatment. The sequence was collected from a man in his sixties or seventies with urothelial cancer. The rearrangement links TRBV5-1 to TRBJ1-2; TRBD1 matches at 9 bases. DNA for the CDR3: TGCGCCAGCAGCTCTTACGGGACAGGGTCAAGTTCGGACTATGGCTACACCTTC. This sequence encodes CASSSYGTGSSSDYGYTF. Full variable domain (rest looked up from reference TRBV5-1 and TRBJ1-2): KAGVTQTPRYLIKTRGQQVTLSCSPISGHRSVSWYQQTPGQGLQFLFEYFSETQRNKGNFPGRFSGRQFSNSRSEMNVSTLELGDSALYLCASSSYGTGSSSDYGYTFGSGTRLTVV.